Below, one T cell receptor (beta chain) is given with its context. The data derive from a study of shared clonotypes between healthy human individuals. Repertoires were generated with immunoSEQ multiplex PCR, while TCRdb's copy carries only in-frame clones and drops some. The sample has more than 450,000 clones; 75% to 85% are singletons. The sequence came from a middle-aged woman in good health. Some clones in this sample may be carry-over from other donors' samples. The sequenced sample consisted of PBMCs.

CDR3 region: CASSQITSRDTDTQYF. Written as DNA, the CDR3 is TGCGCCAGCAGCCAAATTACTAGCAGAGACACAGATACGCAGTATTTT. The gene calls are TRBV4-3 and TRBJ2-3, with D possibly matching TRBD2 (6 bases). Germline V gene sequence: CDR1 LGHNA, CDR2 YSLEER. The germline V and J ends were trimmed by 2 bases and 2 bases, with 14 bases remaining between them. The length of the CDR3 is 16 residues.